The clone carrying this TCR beta chain turned up a few times. The data are from a study of response to subunit inactivated influenza vaccine. TCRdb reprocessed the RT-PCR reads via MiXCR and lists one record per CDR3 protein. The top ten hold approximately 3% of the sample, which has about 540,000 distinct CDR3 sequences, roughly a quarter seen once. These data also featured in a second study, about T cells expressing NK-cell markers. That paper adds: Libraries used 5'RACE template switching adding universal primer site and UMIs. Obtained from sorted CD3+CD56+NKG2C+, CD3+CD56+NKG2C- and CD3+CD56-NKG2C+ T cells were the TCR beta repertoires. NKG2C+ dominant clonotype frequencies in about 6 donors were roughly 1.0-7.5% of CD8+ T cells. The CD3+CD56-NKG2C+ fraction of a few donors was likewise dominated by these clonotypes.

The TCR was taken from a man aged 45-65 years who received an inactivated influenza vaccine. Material: CD4+ T cells sorted from PBMCs, obtained approximately 12 days after vaccination.

Written as DNA, the CDR3 is TGTGCAAGTCGCTTAGCTATTACCTCGGGACTAGCGGCCTACAATGAGCAGTTCTTC. As protein: CASRLAITSGLAAYNEQFF. The chain uses TRBV12-2 and TRBJ2-1; the table's D call of TRBD2 was not tested on the DNA. TRBV12-2 is termed a pseudogene. The CDR3 sequence is 19 residues long.